Given below is one TCR beta chain in context. From germline, CDR1 is SGDLS and CDR2 YYNGEE. The trim removed 0 bases at V and 2 bases at J, leaving 4 bases unmatched. The CDR3 consists of 15 residues. It was with 60 Vbeta and 13 Jbeta primers that the PCR ran. Method: immunoSEQ multiplex PCR; TCRdb's copy keeps in-frame clones and lacks some. The data show 110,000 to 150,000 clones, roughly 80% seen once. At the time of sampling, donors were nominally healthy, though unrecorded immune exposures were likely. The data were taken from a study of cytomegalovirus exposure and HLA in healthy donors. Sequencing was performed on PBMCs. V usage is TRBV9 and J usage is TRBJ1-2, with 7 bases matching TRBD1. This clonotype was sampled from a male donor in good health and CMV-seronegative. The CDR3 DNA is TGTGCCAGCAGCGTAGGGGGGACAGCGAACTATGGCTACACCTTC. It encodes CASSVGGTANYGYTF.